The rows below give T cell receptor beta chains drawn from one sample of a study of blood T cell repertoires in COVID-19. Sequenced by immunoSEQ multiplex PCR; TCRdb stores in-frame clones only, minus some. Altogether 350,000 or so clones are present, 88% being singletons, with the ten largest covering around 0.92%. The sequencing input was PBMCs or T cells enriched from blood (not recorded which). The receptors come from a woman aged 25 to 39 who had been exposed to COVID-19. Both conserved end residues are trimmed from each CDR3. D genes are given only for firm matches.

V,length,J,D,CDR3
TRBV7-3,14,TRBJ2-2,TRBD2,ASSWSAGGGTGELF
TRBV7-8,10,TRBJ2-7,-,ASSLARSEQY
TRBV2,14,TRBJ1-2,-,ASSETVDILKYGYT
TRBV29-1,11,TRBJ2-5,TRBD2,SVGGTSQETQY
TRBV24-1,14,TRBJ2-2,-,ATSDFGGMNTGELF
TRBV7-3,11,TRBJ1-1,-,ASSLSGISEAF
TRBV18,12,TRBJ2-1,TRBD2,ASSPPSGFNEQF
TRBV27,16,TRBJ2-7,TRBD1,ASSLSTGTGEGRYEQY
TRBV11-2,12,TRBJ2-1,TRBD2,ASSLDRGDNEQF
TRBV28,12,TRBJ1-5,TRBD1,ASSSGQGIVPQH
TRBV5-1,13,TRBJ2-2,-,ASSLVRGNTGELF